These 3 T cell receptor beta chains share one sample of origin, sequenced in a study of Graves' ophthalmopathy and Graves' hyperthyroidism. As the template, RNA transcripts were used to amplify TCR beta CDR3 regions. The first round was an RT-PCR with HTBI primers, and the second round was a multiplex PCR. TCRdb re-called the multiplex PCR reads through MiXCR, storing one row per CDR3 protein. This table has about 740,000 distinct CDR3 sequences, around 40% appearing once. Input material: peripheral blood. The origin of the receptors is an adult man with Graves' ophthalmopathy.

This clonotype was counted only a few times. The chain joins TRBV19 to TRBJ2-7; a possible D gene is TRBD2 (6 bases). The CDR3 covers 14 residues. Germline-derived CDR1 and CDR2 are LNHDA and SQIVND (reference sequence). Trimming took off 11 bases at V and 3 bases at J, with 20 bases between the two ends. This CDR3 reads CAASYKWGDYEQYF. The CDR3 DNA is TGTGCCGCAAGCTATAAATGGGGGGACTACGAGCAGTACTTC.

The V call is TRBV5-1, the J call TRBJ2-7; no clear D gene. V was clipped by 4 bases and J by 0 bases, with 11 bases between them. Germline V gene data show CDR1 as SGHRS and CDR2 as YFSETQ. The CDR3 runs to 14 residues. The CDR3 region has the DNA TGCGCCAGCAGCCTTCAGCGCTTCTCCTACGAGCAGTACTTC. This sequence encodes CASSLQRFSYEQYF.

The chain combines TRBV20-1 with TRBJ2-7, with D tentatively TRBD2 (6 bases). Germline lookup yields CDR1 DFQATT and CDR2 SNEGSKA (reference sequence). This CDR3 spans 12 amino acids. V lost 6 bases to trimming and J lost 3 bases, with 12 bases between them. The CDR3 coding sequence is TGCAGTGCCGCAGGACTATTCTACGAGCAGTACTTC. This gives the protein CSAAGLFYEQYF.